What follows describes a single T cell receptor beta chain. Per the study methods: Reference gene primer amplification gave nucleated cell count estimates. The protocol was immunoSEQ multiplex PCR, while the TCRdb copy is restricted to in-frame clones and leaves out a portion. The V and J calls and clone size were taken over from that table, and D and trimming were inferred from the DNA. Of 60,000 to 70,000 clones in the sample, nearly 85% were seen once. This specimen belongs to a study of blood T cell repertoires in COVID-19. Overall study: Donors in the United States, Italy and Spain gave samples during acute or convalescent COVID-19. T cells, B-cell-depleted T cells, or PBMCs provided the cDNA or gDNA that served as material.

Germline V gene sequence: CDR1 KGHSH, CDR2 LQKENI. J was trimmed by 2 bases and V by 2 bases; bases with no gene match: 8. CDR3 length: 16 residues. The sequenced sample consisted of peripheral blood. The receptor was derived from a human donor in a cohort sampled during active COVID-19. The chain joins TRBV18 to TRBJ2-5; 7 nucleotides match TRBD1. CDR3 DNA: TGTGCCAGCTCACCAAGTCAGGGACAGCAGCAAGAGACCCAGTACTTC. Encoded protein: CASSPSQGQQQETQYF.